A selection of T cell receptor beta chains follows, all from one sample in a study of cytomegalovirus exposure and HLA in healthy donors. Method: immunoSEQ multiplex PCR; TCRdb's copy keeps in-frame clones and lacks some. The sample holds 95,000 to 150,000 clones, around 95% seen once. The specimen was PBMCs. The source is a young man in good health and CMV-seronegative. CDR3s include the opening cysteine and the closing phenylalanine or tryptophan. D genes are given only for firm matches. Size is omitted from some rows. Given values are once, few, many or a class for expanded clones.

D gene: NA
J gene: TRBJ1-3
clone size: NA
V gene: TRBV18
CDR3 protein: CASTLDRTSGNTIYF
CDR3 DNA: TGTGCCAGCACCCTCGACAGGACCTCTGGAAACACCATATATTTT

D gene: TRBD1
J gene: TRBJ2-3
clone size: NA
V gene: TRBV28
CDR3 protein: CASRTGTGDTQYF
CDR3 DNA: TGTGCCAGCAGAACCGGGACAGGGGACACGCAGTATTTT

D gene: TRBD2
J gene: TRBJ2-7
clone size: NA
V gene: TRBV18
CDR3 protein: CASSPESAGDPYEQYF
CDR3 DNA: TGTGCCAGTTCACCAGAGTCGGCGGGAGACCCCTACGAGCAGTACTTC

D gene: TRBD2
J gene: TRBJ2-7
clone size: NA
V gene: TRBV29-1
CDR3 protein: CSVEIVYGGRAYEQYF
CDR3 DNA: TGCAGCGTTGAAATTGTTTATGGCGGGAGGGCCTACGAGCAGTACTTC

D gene: NA
J gene: TRBJ2-3
clone size: NA
V gene: TRBV9
CDR3 protein: CASSVASGTDTQYF
CDR3 DNA: TGTGCCAGCAGCGTGGCTAGCGGCACAGATACGCAGTATTTT

D gene: TRBD2
J gene: TRBJ2-1
clone size: NA
V gene: TRBV10-2
CDR3 protein: CASSPGTTLLPAYNEQFF
CDR3 DNA: TGCGCCAGCAGTCCCGGGACTACTTTACTCCCCGCCTACAATGAGCAGTTCTTC

D gene: NA
J gene: TRBJ2-1
clone size: once
V gene: TRBV7-9
CDR3 protein: CASSLGASYNEQFF
CDR3 DNA: TGTGCCAGCAGCTTAGGAGCATCCTACAATGAGCAGTTCTTC

D gene: NA
J gene: TRBJ1-5
clone size: NA
V gene: TRBV19
CDR3 protein: CASSSPLRYSPHQPQHF
CDR3 DNA: TGTGCCAGTAGTTCCCCCCTAAGGTACAGTCCACATCAGCCCCAGCATTTT

D gene: NA
J gene: TRBJ2-7
clone size: NA
V gene: TRBV18
CDR3 protein: CASSPLDSGEQYF
CDR3 DNA: TGTGCCAGCTCACCGCTGGATTCGGGGGAGCAGTACTTC

D gene: NA
J gene: TRBJ2-1
clone size: NA
V gene: TRBV5-1
CDR3 protein: CASSWGDEQFF
CDR3 DNA: TGCGCCAGCAGCTGGGGGGATGAGCAGTTCTTC

D gene: NA
J gene: TRBJ1-2
clone size: NA
V gene: TRBV27
CDR3 protein: CASSLSAGEGANYGYTF
CDR3 DNA: TGTGCCAGCAGTTTATCGGCAGGGGAGGGAGCTAACTATGGCTACACCTTC

D gene: TRBD2
J gene: TRBJ2-7
clone size: NA
V gene: TRBV7-3
CDR3 protein: CASSPTSGRAFEQYF
CDR3 DNA: TGTGCCAGCAGCCCAACTAGCGGGAGGGCCTTCGAGCAGTACTTC

D gene: TRBD1
J gene: TRBJ1-1
clone size: NA
V gene: TRBV7-8
CDR3 protein: CASSLARQGNTEAFF
CDR3 DNA: TGTGCCAGCAGCTTAGCTCGACAGGGGAACACTGAAGCTTTCTTT

D gene: NA
J gene: TRBJ1-2
clone size: NA
V gene: TRBV25-1
CDR3 protein: CASSANYGYTF
CDR3 DNA: TGTGCCAGCAGTGCAAACTATGGCTACACCTTC

D gene: NA
J gene: TRBJ1-5
clone size: NA
V gene: TRBV19
CDR3 protein: CASSWLGQSNQPQHF
CDR3 DNA: TGTGCCAGTAGTTGGCTTGGGCAGAGCAATCAGCCCCAGCATTTT

D gene: TRBD2
J gene: TRBJ2-3
clone size: NA
V gene: TRBV7-3
CDR3 protein: CASSHAGGTDTQYF
CDR3 DNA: TGTGCCAGCAGCCACGCGGGGGGTACAGATACGCAGTATTTT

D gene: NA
J gene: TRBJ2-5
clone size: NA
V gene: TRBV6-6
CDR3 protein: CASSYVSRTVPRTQYF
CDR3 DNA: TGTGCCAGCAGTTACGTTTCTCGGACAGTACCGAGGACCCAGTACTTC

D gene: TRBD1
J gene: TRBJ1-4
clone size: NA
V gene: TRBV9
CDR3 protein: CASSATGTNEKLFF
CDR3 DNA: TGTGCCAGCAGCGCGACAGGGACTAATGAAAAACTGTTTTTT

D gene: TRBD2
J gene: TRBJ2-1
clone size: NA
V gene: TRBV5-6
CDR3 protein: CASSLGTSPNNEQFF
CDR3 DNA: TGTGCCAGCAGCTTAGGGACTAGCCCTAACAATGAGCAGTTCTTC

D gene: NA
J gene: TRBJ2-5
clone size: NA
V gene: TRBV6-6
CDR3 protein: CASTGDKKETQYF
CDR3 DNA: TGTGCCAGCACCGGGGACAAGAAAGAGACCCAGTACTTC

D gene: NA
J gene: TRBJ1-1
clone size: NA
V gene: TRBV4-1
CDR3 protein: CASRPQLAGLLSAEAFF
CDR3 DNA: TGCGCCAGCAGACCTCAGCTTGCGGGCTTGTTAAGCGCTGAAGCTTTCTTT

D gene: NA
J gene: TRBJ2-7
clone size: NA
V gene: TRBV29-1
CDR3 protein: CSVERGVGDEQYF
CDR3 DNA: TGCAGCGTGGAGCGTGGTGTTGGCGACGAGCAGTACTTC

D gene: NA
J gene: TRBJ1-2
clone size: NA
V gene: TRBV9
CDR3 protein: CASSASGTRGYTF
CDR3 DNA: TGTGCCAGCAGCGCCTCCGGGACACGAGGCTACACCTTC

D gene: NA
J gene: TRBJ1-5
clone size: NA
V gene: TRBV29-1
CDR3 protein: CSAQTAYNQPQHF
CDR3 DNA: TGCAGCGCCCAGACAGCGTACAATCAGCCCCAGCATTTT

D gene: NA
J gene: TRBJ2-1
clone size: NA
V gene: TRBV11-3
CDR3 protein: CASSATGIHNEQFF
CDR3 DNA: TGTGCCAGCAGCGCAACCGGGATCCACAATGAGCAGTTCTTC

D gene: NA
J gene: TRBJ1-4
clone size: NA
V gene: TRBV20-1
CDR3 protein: CTRQFVEKLFF
CDR3 DNA: TGCACGAGACAGTTCGTTGAAAAACTGTTTTTT

D gene: TRBD2
J gene: TRBJ2-1
clone size: NA
V gene: TRBV9
CDR3 protein: CASSVGGLPSNEQFF
CDR3 DNA: TGTGCCAGCAGCGTGGGGGGACTACCCAGCAATGAGCAGTTCTTC

D gene: NA
J gene: TRBJ2-7
clone size: NA
V gene: TRBV30
CDR3 protein: CAWDPKSQGYEQYF
CDR3 DNA: TGTGCCTGGGACCCAAAATCTCAGGGCTACGAGCAGTACTTC

D gene: NA
J gene: TRBJ1-1
clone size: once
V gene: TRBV4-2
CDR3 protein: CASSQEPGVTEAFF
CDR3 DNA: TGTGCCAGCAGCCAAGAACCAGGGGTGACTGAAGCTTTCTTT

D gene: NA
J gene: TRBJ1-2
clone size: NA
V gene: TRBV2
CDR3 protein: CASSSDRPNGYTF
CDR3 DNA: TGTGCCAGCAGTTCAGACAGGCCCAATGGCTACACCTTC

D gene: NA
J gene: TRBJ2-2
clone size: NA
V gene: TRBV7-2
CDR3 protein: CASSGEAGRNTGELFF
CDR3 DNA: TGTGCCAGCAGCGGCGAGGCCGGGAGGAACACCGGGGAGCTGTTTTTT

D gene: TRBD2
J gene: TRBJ2-3
clone size: NA
V gene: TRBV4-2
CDR3 protein: CASSQGGPGGPNTDTQYF
CDR3 DNA: TGTGCCAGCAGCCAAGGAGGACCGGGAGGTCCGAACACAGATACGCAGTATTTT

D gene: TRBD1
J gene: TRBJ1-2
clone size: NA
V gene: TRBV6-5
CDR3 protein: CASTRTGKEYGYTF
CDR3 DNA: TGTGCCAGCACCCGGACAGGGAAGGAATATGGCTACACCTTC

D gene: NA
J gene: TRBJ2-7
clone size: NA
V gene: TRBV27
CDR3 protein: CASSAPSRGLSYEQYF
CDR3 DNA: TGTGCCAGCAGTGCCCCCTCAAGGGGCCTATCGTACGAGCAGTACTTC

D gene: NA
J gene: TRBJ2-1
clone size: NA
V gene: TRBV28
CDR3 protein: CASSSAAAGVYNEQFF
CDR3 DNA: TGTGCCAGCAGTTCAGCGGCGGCAGGGGTTTACAATGAGCAGTTCTTC

D gene: TRBD1
J gene: TRBJ1-2
clone size: NA
V gene: TRBV7-9
CDR3 protein: CASSLGIGQGADGYTF
CDR3 DNA: TGTGCCAGCAGCCTCGGAATTGGACAGGGGGCCGATGGCTACACCTTC

D gene: NA
J gene: TRBJ2-2
clone size: NA
V gene: TRBV5-4
CDR3 protein: CASSLGGTGELFF
CDR3 DNA: TGTGCCAGCAGCTTGGGAGGGACCGGGGAGCTGTTTTTT

D gene: NA
J gene: TRBJ2-3
clone size: NA
V gene: TRBV19
CDR3 protein: CASSARERTQDTQYF
CDR3 DNA: TGTGCCAGTAGTGCCCGGGAGCGAACCCAAGATACGCAGTATTTT

D gene: TRBD2
J gene: TRBJ2-7
clone size: NA
V gene: TRBV2
CDR3 protein: CATTSGAYEQYF
CDR3 DNA: TGTGCTACGACTAGCGGGGCCTACGAGCAGTACTTC

D gene: TRBD2
J gene: TRBJ2-7
clone size: NA
V gene: TRBV5-1
CDR3 protein: CASSSKGGRARNEQYF
CDR3 DNA: TGCGCCAGCAGCTCGAAGGGCGGGAGGGCCAGGAACGAGCAGTACTTC

D gene: NA
J gene: TRBJ1-2
clone size: once
V gene: TRBV28
CDR3 protein: CASSPVHYGYTF
CDR3 DNA: TGTGCCAGCAGTCCGGTCCACTATGGCTACACCTTC

D gene: TRBD2
J gene: TRBJ2-3
clone size: NA
V gene: TRBV30
CDR3 protein: CACILAGGPDTQYF
CDR3 DNA: TGTGCCTGTATACTAGCGGGAGGGCCAGATACGCAGTATTTT

D gene: NA
J gene: TRBJ2-1
clone size: once
V gene: TRBV11-3
CDR3 protein: CASSPGATDEQFF
CDR3 DNA: TGTGCCAGCAGCCCAGGGGCTACAGATGAGCAGTTCTTC

D gene: NA
J gene: TRBJ1-5
clone size: NA
V gene: TRBV7-9
CDR3 protein: CASSPSGQPQHF
CDR3 DNA: TGTGCCAGCAGCCCCTCCGGGCAGCCCCAGCATTTT

D gene: NA
J gene: TRBJ2-1
clone size: once
V gene: TRBV6-5
CDR3 protein: CASRDQNYGYNEQFF
CDR3 DNA: TGTGCCAGCAGAGATCAGAACTACGGATACAATGAGCAGTTCTTC

D gene: NA
J gene: TRBJ2-5
clone size: NA
V gene: TRBV13
CDR3 protein: CASSSSSPRETQYF
CDR3 DNA: TGTGCCAGCAGCTCGAGCTCTCCGCGAGAGACCCAGTACTTC

D gene: NA
J gene: TRBJ2-2
clone size: NA
V gene: TRBV29-1
CDR3 protein: CSVGYNPHTGELFF
CDR3 DNA: TGCAGCGTTGGTTACAATCCCCACACCGGGGAGCTGTTTTTT

D gene: TRBD2
J gene: TRBJ2-1
clone size: NA
V gene: TRBV27
CDR3 protein: CASSLLFTSGSNNEQFF
CDR3 DNA: TGTGCCAGCAGTTTACTTTTTACGAGCGGGAGTAACAATGAGCAGTTCTTC

D gene: NA
J gene: TRBJ2-7
clone size: NA
V gene: TRBV19
CDR3 protein: CASSTPGRNGYEQYF
CDR3 DNA: TGTGCCAGTAGTACCCCCGGCAGGAATGGCTACGAGCAGTACTTC

D gene: TRBD2
J gene: TRBJ2-7
clone size: NA
V gene: TRBV11-2
CDR3 protein: CASSPGLAATYEQYF
CDR3 DNA: TGTGCCAGCAGCCCGGGACTAGCGGCAACCTACGAGCAGTACTTC

D gene: NA
J gene: TRBJ1-1
clone size: NA
V gene: TRBV4-3
CDR3 protein: CASSTQLGTEAFF
CDR3 DNA: TGCGCCAGCAGCACCCAACTAGGCACTGAAGCTTTCTTT